The 21 T cell receptor beta chains reported below all come from one sample, sequenced in a study of CD8+ T cells in alopecia areata. As the sequencing template, cDNA was produced by extracting RNA and reverse transcribing it. This table comes from immunoSEQ multiplex PCR, and its TCRdb copy is limited to in-frame clones, with some not included. The data show about 180,000 clones, 50% to 75% seen once. Treatment indicated: oral pan-JAK inhibitor, 5-10 mg twice daily. The sequencing used CD4+ T cells sorted from blood, collected at approximately week 60, from a patient treated with tofacitinib. Receptors were obtained from a human donor with alopecia areata.

This CDR3 reads CASSPKTGTSYEQYF. CDR3 nucleotide sequence: TGTGCCAGCTCACCCAAAACCGGGACATCCTACGAGCAGTACTTC. The chain uses TRBV18 and TRBJ2-7, with a weak D call TRBD1 (6 bases). CDR3 size: 15 residues. Deletions cut 3 bases from V and 1 base from J, with 13 bases between. CDR1 and CDR2 (germline): KGHSH, LQKENI.

This sequence joins TRBV30 and TRBJ2-1, with 7 positions matching TRBD2. J lost 7 bases, V lost 2 bases, and 11 bases had no gene match. The CDR3 totals 15 residues. CDR1 and CDR2 from the germline V gene are GTSNPN and SVGIG (reference sequence). The CDR3 is CAWSRRSGRGNEQFF. CDR3 nucleotides: TGTGCCTGGAGTCGTCGTAGTGGGCGGGGGAATGAGCAGTTCTTC.

The genes are TRBV5-1 and TRBJ2-5; D ambiguous. From germline, CDR1 is SGHRS and CDR2 YFSETQ. Trimming removed 4 bases from V and 5 bases from J, with 9 bases in between. This CDR3 has 12 amino acids. The CDR3 nucleotides read TGCGCCAGCAGCGCAGATGAGGAGACCCAGTACTTC. Translated, it gives CASSADEETQYF. The complete variable domain, with remaining parts taken from reference TRBV5-1 and TRBJ2-5, reads KAGVTQTPRYLIKTRGQQVTLSCSPISGHRSVSWYQQTPGQGLQFLFEYFSETQRNKGNFPGRFSGRQFSNSRSEMNVSTLELGDSALYLCASSADEETQYFGPGTRLLVL.

V usage is TRBV30 and J usage is TRBJ1-6; D uncertain. The CDR3 contains 13 residues. The V end was cut by 4 bases, the J end by 6 bases, with 10 bases between. Per germline, CDR1 GTSNPN and CDR2 SVGIG (reference sequence). CDR3 residues: CAWNIQTNSPLHF. CDR3 coding DNA: TGTGCCTGGAATATTCAGACTAATTCACCCCTCCACTTT.

Notes on this clone: The junction differs from germline at one of its ends, possibly a read error. J is TRBJ2-5 and V is TRBV7-7; weak D call: TRBD1 (5 bases). The germline V gene encodes CDR1 SSHAT and CDR2 FNYEAQ (reference sequence). The length of the CDR3 is 15 residues. Here the CDR3 reads CASSETRAGSGTQYF. DNA for the CDR3: TGTGCTAGCAGTGAGACCCGGGCAGGGTCAGGGACCCAGTACTTC.

CDR3 sequence: CASSAGQGFYGYTF. CDR3 nucleotides: TGTGCCAGCAGCGCGGGACAGGGCTTCTATGGCTACACCTTC. This rearrangement joins TRBV9 to TRBJ1-2; TRBD1 matches 9 bases. V gave up 3 bases and J gave up 4 bases; unmatched junction bases: 4. This CDR3 is 14 amino acids long. Germline-derived CDR1 and CDR2 are SGDLS and YYNGEE.

This chain joins TRBV2 and TRBJ2-4; D gene unclear. The CDR3 length is 13 residues. CDR1 and CDR2 (germline): SNHLY, FYNNEI. V was pared by 6 bases and J by 4 bases, with 10 bases between. The CDR3 coding sequence is TGTGCCAGCAGGGAACGGTCTAAAAACATTCAGTACTTC. Its translation: CASRERSKNIQYF.

The J gene is TRBJ1-2, the V gene TRBV30, with no clear D. The germline CDR1 and CDR2 sequences are GTSNPN and SVGIG (reference sequence). CDR3 size: 15 residues. V lost 0 bases, J lost 7 bases, and 18 bases lay in between. The CDR3 reads CAWSVPEGRGFGYTF. CDR3 nucleotides: TGTGCCTGGAGTGTACCCGAGGGTAGAGGTTTTGGCTACACCTTC.

The chain links TRBV4-1 to TRBJ1-6, with 8 bases fitting TRBD1. Per the germline V gene, CDR1 is MGHRA and CDR2 is YSYEKL. The ends lost 0 bases at V and 8 bases at J; junction bases unmatched: 9. CDR3 length equals 17 residues. As DNA, the CDR3 is TGCGCCAGCAGCCAAGAGGACAGGGTTTCTCCCTATTCACCCCTCCACTTT. This translates into CASSQEDRVSPYSPLHF.

This sequence joins TRBV6-6 and TRBJ2-3; D is unresolved. The germline V gene has CDR1 MNHNY and CDR2 SVGAGI (reference sequence). Trimming stripped 0 bases from V and 6 bases from J, with 13 bases between. This CDR3 is built from 15 residues. CDR3 in amino acids: CASSYSIGLSDTQYF. DNA for the CDR3: TGTGCCAGCAGTTACTCGATCGGTCTCTCGGATACGCAGTATTTT.

The rearrangement links TRBV7-2 to TRBJ2-7; TRBD1 aligns across 7 bases. V gave up 4 bases and J gave up 6 bases; unmatched junction bases: 9. The CDR3 is 14 amino acids. The germline V gene has CDR1 SGHTA and CDR2 FQGNSA. The CDR3, as DNA: TGTGCCAGCAGCTCCCGACAGGGCGCTCTCGAGCAGTACTTC. This translates into CASSSRQGALEQYF.

About this clone itself: One end of the junction is discordant with germline, which a read error may explain. The chain combines TRBV7-7 with TRBJ2-5; 8 nucleotides match TRBD1. The CDR3 is 15 amino acids. Germline V gene data show CDR1 as SSHAT and CDR2 as FNYEAQ (reference sequence). The CDR3 bases are TGTGCTAGCAGCTTAGATCCAGGGGGCCCTGAGACCCAGTACTTC. This sequence encodes CASSLDPGGPETQYF. The full variable domain, in which reference TRBV7-7 and TRBJ2-5 provide the parts outside the CDR3, is GAGVSQSPRYKVTKRGQDVTLRCDPISSHATLYWYQQALGQGPEFLTYFNYEAQPDKSGLPSDRFSAERPEGSISTLTIQRTEQRDSAMYRCASSLDPGGPETQYFGPGTRLLVL.

This chain uses TRBV4-1 with TRBJ1-2, with D unresolved. V lost 1 base to trimming and J lost 4 bases, with 7 bases between them. Germline V gives CDR1 MGHRA, CDR2 YSYEKL. The CDR3 consists of 13 residues. CDR3 protein: CASSQGWAYGYTF. The CDR3 DNA is TGCGCCAGCAGCCAAGGGTGGGCCTATGGCTACACCTTC.

This clone was detected a few times. The V and J genes are TRBV28 and TRBJ1-3; the D is unclear. Trimming removed 8 bases at V and 0 bases at J, with 8 bases between. The germline CDR1 and CDR2 sequences are MDHEN and SYDVKM. The CDR3 sequence is 13 residues long. CDR3 region: CASADGSGNTIYF. The CDR3 DNA reads TGTGCCAGCGCGGACGGCTCTGGAAACACCATATATTTT.

This clone was counted between two and nine times. The junction departs from germline at one end; a sequencing error may be responsible. V usage is TRBV6-1 and J usage is TRBJ2-5; D perhaps matches TRBD1 (6 bases). The CDR3 extends over 12 amino acids. Germline loops: CDR1 MNHNS, CDR2 SASEGT. The CDR3 bases are TGCTTGGGGGCTAGGGTTCGGGAGACCCAGTACTTC. Translating it yields CLGARVRETQYF.

V and J are TRBV15 and TRBJ2-5, with a possible D match to TRBD2 (5 bases). CDR1 and CDR2 (germline): LNHNV, YYDKDF (reference sequence). The germline V and J ends were trimmed by 0 bases and 2 bases, with 13 bases remaining between them. CDR3 length: 16 residues. As DNA, the CDR3 is TGTGCCACCAGCAGAGATGTTTTAGCGCCTCAAGAGACCCAGTACTTC. Protein: CATSRDVLAPQETQYF.

This clone has just a few counts. V and J are TRBV27 and TRBJ2-4; maybe TRBD2 (5 bases). Trimming cost V 4 bases and J 2 bases, with 18 bases left between them. The CDR3 sequence is 17 residues long. CDR1 is MNHEY and CDR2 is SMNVEV in the germline V gene (reference sequence). CDR3 in amino acids: CASSSVSRPGTKNIQYF. The CDR3 DNA reads TGTGCCAGCAGTTCTGTTTCACGACCGGGAACCAAAAACATTCAGTACTTC.

This clone was seen only a few times. This rearrangement joins TRBV29-1 to TRBJ1-2; D is undetermined. CDR1 and CDR2 (germline): SQVTM, ANQGSEA. Trimming shortened V by 8 bases and J by 7 bases, and 11 bases separated the two germline ends. This CDR3 is 10 amino acids long. The CDR3 DNA reads as TGCAGCCACTCCACTGGTGGCTACACCTTC. This translates into CSHSTGGYTF.

The sample holds a few counts of this clone. CDR3 residues: CQDSPLHF. The CDR3 DNA sequence: TGTCAGGATTCACCCCTCCACTTT. The chain joins TRBV28 to TRBJ1-6; D is unclear. Germline V gene lookup returns CDR1 MDHEN and CDR2 SYDVKM. CDR3 length: 8 amino acids.

The genes are TRBV7-9 and TRBJ2-7; a possible D gene is TRBD2 (5 bases). This CDR3 contains 10 residues. Germline V CDR1 and CDR2: SEHNR, FQNEAQ (reference sequence). The V gene lost 9 bases and the J gene lost 7 bases, with 10 bases spanning the gap. The CDR3 reads CASGLTEQYF. Written as DNA, the CDR3 is TGTGCCAGTGGACTGACGGAGCAGTACTTC.

The chain joins TRBV30 to TRBJ1-2; 10 bases agree with TRBD1. The V gene's germline CDR1 is GTSNPN and CDR2 SVGIG (reference sequence). Germline trimming cut 6 bases from V and 2 bases from J; bases unmatched to any gene: 6. The CDR3 consists of 14 residues. Written as DNA, the CDR3 is TGTGCCTGCCCTGGGACAGGGGCAAACTATGGCTACACCTTC. Amino acids: CACPGTGANYGYTF. The full variable domain, completed using reference TRBV30 and TRBJ1-2, is SQTIHQWPATLVQPVGSPLSLECTVEGTSNPNLYWYRQAAGRGLQLLFYSVGIGQISSEVPQNLSASRPQDRQFILSSKKLLLSDSGFYLCACPGTGANYGYTFGSGTRLTVV.